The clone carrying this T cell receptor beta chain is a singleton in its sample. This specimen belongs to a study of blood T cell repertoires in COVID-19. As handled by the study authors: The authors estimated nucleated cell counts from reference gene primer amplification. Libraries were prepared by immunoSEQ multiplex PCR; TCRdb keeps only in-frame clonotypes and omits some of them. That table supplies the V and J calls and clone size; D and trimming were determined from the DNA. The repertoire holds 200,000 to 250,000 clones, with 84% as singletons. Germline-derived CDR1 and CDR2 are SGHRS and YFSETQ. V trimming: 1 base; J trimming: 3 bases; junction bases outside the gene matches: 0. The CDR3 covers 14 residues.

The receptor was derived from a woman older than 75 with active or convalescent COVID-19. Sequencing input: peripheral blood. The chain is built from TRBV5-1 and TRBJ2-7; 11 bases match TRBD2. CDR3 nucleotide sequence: TGCGCCAGCAGCTTGACTAGCGGGAGCTACGAGCAGTACTTC. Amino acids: CASSLTSGSYEQYF.